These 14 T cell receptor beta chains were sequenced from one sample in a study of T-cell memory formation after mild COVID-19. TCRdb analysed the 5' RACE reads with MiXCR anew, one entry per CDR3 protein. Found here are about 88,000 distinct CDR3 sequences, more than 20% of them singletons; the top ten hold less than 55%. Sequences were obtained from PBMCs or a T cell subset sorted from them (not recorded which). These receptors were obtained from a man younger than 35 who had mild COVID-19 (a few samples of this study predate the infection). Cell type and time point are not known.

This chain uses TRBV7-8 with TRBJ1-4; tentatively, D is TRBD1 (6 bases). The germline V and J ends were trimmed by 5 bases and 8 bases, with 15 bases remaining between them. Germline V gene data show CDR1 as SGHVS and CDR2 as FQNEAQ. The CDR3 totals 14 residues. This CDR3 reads CASSPGGGGEKLFF. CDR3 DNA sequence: TGTGCCAGCAGCCCCGGAGGGGGTGGGGAAAAACTGTTTTTT.

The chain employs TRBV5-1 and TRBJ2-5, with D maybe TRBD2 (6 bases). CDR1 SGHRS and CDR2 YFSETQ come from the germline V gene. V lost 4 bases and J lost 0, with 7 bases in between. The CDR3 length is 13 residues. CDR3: CASSGGYQETQYF. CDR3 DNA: TGCGCCAGCAGCGGGGGGTACCAAGAGACCCAGTACTTC.

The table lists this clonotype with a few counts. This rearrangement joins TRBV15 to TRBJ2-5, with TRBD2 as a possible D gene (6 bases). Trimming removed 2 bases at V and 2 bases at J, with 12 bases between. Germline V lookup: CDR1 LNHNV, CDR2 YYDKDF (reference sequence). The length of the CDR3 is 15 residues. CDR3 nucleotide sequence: TGTGCCACCAGCAGACCTCGGGACTTTCAAGAGACCCAGTACTTC. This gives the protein CATSRPRDFQETQYF.

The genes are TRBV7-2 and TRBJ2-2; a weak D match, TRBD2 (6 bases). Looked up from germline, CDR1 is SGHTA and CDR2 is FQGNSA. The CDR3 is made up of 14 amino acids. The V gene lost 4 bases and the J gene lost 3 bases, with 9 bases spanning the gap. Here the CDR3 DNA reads TGTGCCAGCAGCTACGGGGGTTACACCGGGGAGCTGTTTTTT. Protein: CASSYGGYTGELFF. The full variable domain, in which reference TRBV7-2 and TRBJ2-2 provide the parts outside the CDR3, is GAGVSQSPSNKVTEKGKDVELRCDPISGHTALYWYRQSLGQGLEFLIYFQGNSAPDKSGLPSDRFSAERTGGSVSTLTIQRTQQEDSAVYLCASSYGGYTGELFFGEGSRLTVL.

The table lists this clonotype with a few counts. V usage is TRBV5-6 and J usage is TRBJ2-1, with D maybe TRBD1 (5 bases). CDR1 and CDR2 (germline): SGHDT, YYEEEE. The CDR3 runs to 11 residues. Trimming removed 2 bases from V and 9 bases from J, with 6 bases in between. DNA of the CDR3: TGTGCCAGCAGCTTTGACAGTGAGCAGTTCTTC. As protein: CASSFDSEQFF.

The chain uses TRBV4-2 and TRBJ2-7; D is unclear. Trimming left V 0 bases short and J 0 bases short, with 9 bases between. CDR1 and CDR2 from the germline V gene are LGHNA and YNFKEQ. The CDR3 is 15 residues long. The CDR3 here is CASSQELAASYEQYV. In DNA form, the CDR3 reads TGTGCCAGCAGCCAAGAGTTAGCAGCCTCCTACGAGCAGTACGTC.

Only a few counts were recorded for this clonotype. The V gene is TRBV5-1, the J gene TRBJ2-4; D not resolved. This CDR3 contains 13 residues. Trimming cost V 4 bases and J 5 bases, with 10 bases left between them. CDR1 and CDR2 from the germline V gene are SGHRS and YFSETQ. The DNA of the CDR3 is TGCGCCAGCAGCCGCGACACTGAAAACATTCAGTACTTC. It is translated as CASSRDTENIQYF.

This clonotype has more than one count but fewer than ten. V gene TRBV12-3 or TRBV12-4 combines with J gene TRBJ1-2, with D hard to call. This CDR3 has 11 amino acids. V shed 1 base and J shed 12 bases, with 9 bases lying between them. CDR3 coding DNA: TGTGCCAGCAGTTTAGGAGGGCTTCACACCTTC. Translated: CASSLGGLHTF.

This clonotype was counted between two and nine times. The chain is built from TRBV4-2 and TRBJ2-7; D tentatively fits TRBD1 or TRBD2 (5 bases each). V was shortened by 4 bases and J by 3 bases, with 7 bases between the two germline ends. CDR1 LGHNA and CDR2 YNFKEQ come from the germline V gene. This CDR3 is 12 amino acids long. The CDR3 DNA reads TGTGCCAGCAGCCGGGACGGCTACGAGCAGTACTTC. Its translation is CASSRDGYEQYF.

DNA of the CDR3: TGTGCCAGCAGCTTACCGGGTGTCAATGAGCAGTTCTTC. This translates into CASSLPGVNEQFF. J is TRBJ2-1 and V is TRBV7-9; D uncertain. Germline-derived CDR1 and CDR2 are SEHNR and FQNEAQ (reference sequence). With 2 bases removed from V and 6 bases from J, the gap between germline ends came to 8 bases. The CDR3 extends over 13 amino acids.

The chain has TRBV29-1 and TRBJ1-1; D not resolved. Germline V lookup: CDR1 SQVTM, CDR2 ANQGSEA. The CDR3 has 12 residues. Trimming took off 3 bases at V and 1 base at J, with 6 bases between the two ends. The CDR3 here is CSVDPGNTEAFF. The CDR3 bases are TGCAGCGTTGACCCAGGGAACACTGAAGCTTTCTTT.

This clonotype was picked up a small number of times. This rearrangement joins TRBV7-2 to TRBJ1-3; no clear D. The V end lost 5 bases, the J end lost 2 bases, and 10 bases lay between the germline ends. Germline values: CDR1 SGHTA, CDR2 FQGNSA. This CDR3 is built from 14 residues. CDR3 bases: TGTGCCAGCAGCGACCTTAGGCCTGGAAACACCATATATTTT. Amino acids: CASSDLRPGNTIYF.

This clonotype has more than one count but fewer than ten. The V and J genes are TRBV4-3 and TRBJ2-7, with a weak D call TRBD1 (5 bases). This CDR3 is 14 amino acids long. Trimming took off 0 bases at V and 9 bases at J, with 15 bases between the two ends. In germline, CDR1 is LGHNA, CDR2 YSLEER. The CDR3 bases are TGCGCCAGCAGCCAAGAGAGTTTTGGGGCAGTGCAGTACTTC. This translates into CASSQESFGAVQYF.

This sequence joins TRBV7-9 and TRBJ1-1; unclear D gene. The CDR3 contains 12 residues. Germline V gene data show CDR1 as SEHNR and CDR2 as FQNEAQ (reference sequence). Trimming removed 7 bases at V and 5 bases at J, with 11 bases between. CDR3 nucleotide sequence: TGTGCCAGCAACTTGGGTGGGACTGAAGCTTTCTTT. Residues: CASNLGGTEAFF.